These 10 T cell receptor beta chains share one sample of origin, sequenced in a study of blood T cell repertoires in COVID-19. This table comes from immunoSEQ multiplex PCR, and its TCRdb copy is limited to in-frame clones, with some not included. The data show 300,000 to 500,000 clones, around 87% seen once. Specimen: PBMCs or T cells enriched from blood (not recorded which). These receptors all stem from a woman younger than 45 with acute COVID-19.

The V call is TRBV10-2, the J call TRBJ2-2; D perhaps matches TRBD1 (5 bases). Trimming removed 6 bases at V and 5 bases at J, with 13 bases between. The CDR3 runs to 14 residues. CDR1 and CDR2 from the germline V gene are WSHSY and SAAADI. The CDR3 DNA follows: TGCGCCAGCAGCACCAGGGAATCGACCGGGGAGCTGTTTTTT. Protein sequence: CASSTRESTGELFF.

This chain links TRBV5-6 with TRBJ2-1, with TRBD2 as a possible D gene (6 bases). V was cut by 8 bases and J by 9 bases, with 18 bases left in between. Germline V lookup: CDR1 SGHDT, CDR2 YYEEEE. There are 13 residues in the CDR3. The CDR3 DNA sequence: TGTGCCAGTACACCCCCGGGAGTAGGTGAGCAGTTCTTC. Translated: CASTPPGVGEQFF.

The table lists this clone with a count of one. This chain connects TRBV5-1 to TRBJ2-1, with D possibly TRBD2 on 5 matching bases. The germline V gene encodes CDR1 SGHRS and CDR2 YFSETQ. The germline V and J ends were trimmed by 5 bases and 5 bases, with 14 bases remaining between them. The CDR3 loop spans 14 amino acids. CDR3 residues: CASRVVGSHNEQFF. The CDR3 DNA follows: TGCGCCAGCAGAGTGGTGGGGAGCCACAATGAGCAGTTCTTC.

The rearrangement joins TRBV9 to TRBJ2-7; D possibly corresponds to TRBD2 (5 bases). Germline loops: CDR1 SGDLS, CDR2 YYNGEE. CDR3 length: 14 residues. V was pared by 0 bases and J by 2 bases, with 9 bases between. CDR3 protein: CASSVGTETYEQYF. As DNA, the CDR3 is TGTGCCAGCAGCGTAGGGACTGAGACCTACGAGCAGTACTTC.

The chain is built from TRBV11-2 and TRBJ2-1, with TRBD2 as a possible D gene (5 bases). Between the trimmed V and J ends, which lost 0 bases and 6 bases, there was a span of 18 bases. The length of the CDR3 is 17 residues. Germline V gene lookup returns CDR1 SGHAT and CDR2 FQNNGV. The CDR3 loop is CASSLDKYNPGFNEQFF. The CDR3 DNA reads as TGTGCCAGCAGCTTAGATAAGTACAACCCGGGATTCAATGAGCAGTTCTTC.

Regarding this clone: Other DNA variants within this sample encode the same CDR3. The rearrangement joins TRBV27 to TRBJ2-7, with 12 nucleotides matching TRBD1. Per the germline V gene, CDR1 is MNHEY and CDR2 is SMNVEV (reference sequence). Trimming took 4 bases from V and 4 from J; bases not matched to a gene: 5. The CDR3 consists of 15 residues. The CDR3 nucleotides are TGTGCCAGCAGTTCGGGACAGGGGGCGGGTTACGAGCAGTACTTC. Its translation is CASSSGQGAGYEQYF.

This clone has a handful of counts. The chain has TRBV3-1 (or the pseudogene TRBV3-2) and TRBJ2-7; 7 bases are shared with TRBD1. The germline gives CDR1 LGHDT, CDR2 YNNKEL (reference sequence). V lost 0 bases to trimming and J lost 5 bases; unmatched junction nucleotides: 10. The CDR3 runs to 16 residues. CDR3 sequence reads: CASSQEPSDRPNEQYF. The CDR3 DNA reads TGTGCCAGCAGCCAAGAACCCTCGGACAGGCCCAACGAGCAGTACTTC.

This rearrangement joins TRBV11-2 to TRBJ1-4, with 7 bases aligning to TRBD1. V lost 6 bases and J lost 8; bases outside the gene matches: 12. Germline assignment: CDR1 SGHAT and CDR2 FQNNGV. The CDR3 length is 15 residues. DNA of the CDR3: TGTGCCAGCAGGGCCCAGGGGACAGATAGGGAAAAACTGTTTTTT. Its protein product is CASRAQGTDREKLFF.

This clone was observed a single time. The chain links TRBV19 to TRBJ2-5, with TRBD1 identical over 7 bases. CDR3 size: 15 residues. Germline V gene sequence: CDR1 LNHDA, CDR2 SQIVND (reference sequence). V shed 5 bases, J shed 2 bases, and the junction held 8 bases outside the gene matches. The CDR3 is CASSGDRQTQETQYF. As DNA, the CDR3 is TGTGCCAGTAGTGGGGACAGACAAACGCAAGAGACCCAGTACTTC.

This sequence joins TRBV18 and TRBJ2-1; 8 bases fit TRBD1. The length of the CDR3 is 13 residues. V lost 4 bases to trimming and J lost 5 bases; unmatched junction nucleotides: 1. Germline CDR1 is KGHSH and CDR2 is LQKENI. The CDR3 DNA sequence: TGTGCCAGCTCACTGACAGGGGACAATGAGCAGTTCTTC. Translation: CASSLTGDNEQFF.